This passage covers 10 T cell receptor beta chains from one sample sequenced in a study of Graves' ophthalmopathy and Graves' hyperthyroidism (dated by TCRdb to 2016 to 2019). The reads were generated on an Illumina HiSeq 2000. For repertoire sequencing, the TCR beta CDR3 regions were amplified from RNA transcripts. HTBI primers and the Qiagen OneStep RT-PCR kit were used in a first-round RT-PCR, which was followed by a second-round multiplex PCR, size selection and purification. TCRdb handled the public reads itself, with Q25 trimming in fastp and clone calling in MiXCR, and kept productive beta chains. Entries are consolidated by CDR3 protein sequence, retaining the most common genes and DNA. This sample has 500,000 to 700,000 distinct CDR3 sequences in its table, and over 20% of those were observed once. More than 5.5% of the sample goes to the ten largest clones. Material for sequencing was peripheral blood. The receptors derive from a young woman with stable Graves' hyperthyroidism. Some clones in this sample may be carry-over from other donors' samples. Donor details come from another sample of the same person, matched by shared clones.

This clonotype was picked up many times. The chain links TRBV20-1 to TRBJ2-7; 8 nucleotides align to TRBD2. The germline V gene encodes CDR1 DFQATT and CDR2 SNEGSKA (reference sequence). The J segment lost 1 base and the V segment lost 6 bases, leaving 2 bases of the junction unmatched. This CDR3 spans 12 amino acids. In DNA form, the CDR3 reads TGCAGTGCCGGGACTAGTTCCTACGAGCAGTACTTC. Translation: CSAGTSSYEQYF.

There are many counts of this clonotype. This may be a read error: a much more frequent sequence differs by one nucleotide. This chain links TRBV12-3 or TRBV12-4 with TRBJ2-7; the D is unclear. V dropped 1 base and J dropped 3 bases, with 4 bases sitting between them. This CDR3 is built from 12 residues. In DNA form, the CDR3 reads TGTGCCAGCAGTTTAGAGGACTACGAGCAGTACTTC. This translates into CASSLEDYEQYF.

V gene TRBV12-3 or TRBV12-4 combines with J gene TRBJ1-1; the D gene is possibly TRBD1 (5 bases). The CDR3 loop spans 12 amino acids. V lost 5 bases and J lost 10, with 14 bases in between. The CDR3 loop reads CASSPDRGPAFF. Here the CDR3 DNA reads TGTGCCAGCAGTCCAGACAGAGGACCAGCTTTCTTT.

This clonotype was seen a few times. The chain links TRBV15 to TRBJ1-1, with D uncertain. V was clipped by 2 bases and J by 1 base, with 5 bases between them. Germline CDR1 is LNHNV and CDR2 is YYDKDF (reference sequence). CDR3 length equals 13 residues. The CDR3 coding sequence is TGTGCCACCAGCAGAAGCTGGAACACTGAAGCTTTCTTT. Amino acids: CATSRSWNTEAFF. The whole variable domain, remainder taken from reference TRBV15 and TRBJ1-1, is DAMVIQNPRYQVTQFGKPVTLSCSQTLNHNVMYWYQQKSSQAPKLLFHYYDKDFNNEADTPDNFQSRRPNTSFCFLDIRSPGLGDTAMYLCATSRSWNTEAFFGQGTRLTVV.

The chain has TRBV12-3 or TRBV12-4 and TRBJ1-2; the D is unclear. The CDR3 has 12 amino acids. V was shortened by 5 bases and J by 6 bases, with 10 bases between the two germline ends. The CDR3: CASSAGRHGYTF. DNA for the CDR3: TGTGCCAGCAGTGCCGGGAGGCATGGCTACACCTTC.

This clonotype has ten or more counts. This chain connects TRBV6-1 to TRBJ1-5, with TRBD1 as a possible D gene (6 bases). The CDR3 has 16 residues. Per germline, CDR1 MNHNS and CDR2 SASEGT. Trimming took off 5 bases at V and 9 bases at J, with 23 bases between the two ends. CDR3 loop: CASSLREGVLGVPQHF. CDR3 sequence (DNA): TGTGCCAGCAGTCTTCGGGAGGGGGTATTAGGTGTGCCCCAGCATTTT.

This clonotype was recorded many times. The chain is built from TRBV7-3 and TRBJ2-4; 7 bases are shared with TRBD2. Trimming at V came to 5 bases and at J to 6 bases, leaving 10 bases not matched to a gene. Germline V gene data show CDR1 as SGHTA and CDR2 as FQGTGA. This CDR3 has 15 amino acids. CDR3 residues: CASSTTASGGNIQYF. The CDR3 nucleotides are TGTGCCAGCAGCACAACCGCTAGCGGTGGAAACATTCAGTACTTC. Together with reference TRBV7-3 and TRBJ2-4, the CDR3 gives the full variable domain: GAGVSQTPSNKVTEKGKYVELRCDPISGHTALYWYRQSLGQGPEFLIYFQGTGAADDSGLPNDRFFAVRPEGSVSTLKIQRTERGDSAVYLCASSTTASGGNIQYFGAGTRLSVL.

In its sample, this clonotype was seen many times. The chain joins TRBV28 to TRBJ2-7; 9 bases align to TRBD1. Per germline, CDR1 MDHEN and CDR2 SYDVKM. V lost 7 bases and J lost 5; bases outside the gene matches: 6. The CDR3 is 13 residues long. The CDR3, as DNA: TGTGCCAGCACCCAACAGGGGGCTGACGAGCAGTACTTC. This sequence encodes CASTQQGADEQYF.

This clonotype was seen a handful of times. The chain joins TRBV12-3 or TRBV12-4 to TRBJ1-1; D is undetermined. V lost 8 bases, J lost 4 bases, and 17 bases lay in between. The CDR3 runs 14 residues. DNA for the CDR3: TGTGCCAGCCTTAGGGCGGGAGGGAGCACTGAAGCTTTCTTT. This codes for CASLRAGGSTEAFF.

This clonotype was observed a handful of times. The chain combines TRBV2 with TRBJ2-7; a possible D gene is TRBD2 (5 bases). The J call may not be correct, given that the DNA end is closer to TRBJ2-1. From germline, CDR1 is SNHLY and CDR2 FYNNEI. The CDR3 has 17 amino acids. Here the CDR3 reads CASSGVGRGIVGDEQFF. The CDR3 region has the DNA TGTGCCAGCAGTGGGGTTGGAAGAGGGATAGTCGGCGATGAGCAGTTCTTC.